This record concerns one T cell receptor beta chain sequence. Its antigen is undetermined. A much larger clone sits a single nucleotide away, making a read error possible. Overall study results and limits: Tumor Tregs overlapped most with tumor, then blood, naive CD4+ cells.

With 4 bases removed from V and 8 bases from J, the gap between germline ends came to 16 bases. The CDR3 extends over 14 amino acids. Germline CDR1 is SGDLS and CDR2 is YYNGEE. Tregs were sorted as CD4+CD25+CD127-/low cells. After constant-region reverse-primer amplification, full-length variable regions underwent semi-nested PCR with Nested Universal Primer A. TCRdb fed the 5' RACE reads into MiXCR, producing one record per CDR3 protein. The repertoire holds roughly 11,000 distinct CDR3 sequences, with around a quarter as singletons. The material sequenced was Tregs sorted from a lymph node. This chain connects TRBV9 to TRBJ2-1, with D perhaps TRBD1 or TRBD2 (5 bases each). The receptor was derived from a female donor with breast cancer. CDR3 bases: TGTGCCAGCAGCCTCCGGGACCTAAACGATGAGCAGTTCTTC. This gives the protein CASSLRDLNDEQFF. Using reference TRBV9 and TRBJ2-1 for the parts outside the CDR3, the full variable domain is DSGVTQTPKHLITATGQRVTLRCSPRSGDLSVYWYQQSLDQGLQFLIQYYNGEERAKGNILERFSAQQFPDLHSELNLSSLELGDSALYFCASSLRDLNDEQFFGPGTRLTVL.